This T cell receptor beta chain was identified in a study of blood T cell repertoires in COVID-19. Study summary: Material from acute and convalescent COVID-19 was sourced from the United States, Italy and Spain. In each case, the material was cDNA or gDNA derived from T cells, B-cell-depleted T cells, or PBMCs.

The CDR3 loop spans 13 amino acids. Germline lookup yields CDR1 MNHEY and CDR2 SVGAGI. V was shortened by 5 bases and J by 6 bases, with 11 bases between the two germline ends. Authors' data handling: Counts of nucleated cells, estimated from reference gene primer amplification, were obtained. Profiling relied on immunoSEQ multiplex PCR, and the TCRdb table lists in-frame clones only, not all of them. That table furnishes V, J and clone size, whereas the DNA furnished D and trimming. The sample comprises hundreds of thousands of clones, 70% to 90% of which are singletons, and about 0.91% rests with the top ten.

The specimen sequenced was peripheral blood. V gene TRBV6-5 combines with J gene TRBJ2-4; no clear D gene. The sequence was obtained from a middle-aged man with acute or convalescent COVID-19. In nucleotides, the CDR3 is TGTGCCAGCAGTCCCGGTGGGCGAAACATTCAGTACTTC. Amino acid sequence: CASSPGGRNIQYF.